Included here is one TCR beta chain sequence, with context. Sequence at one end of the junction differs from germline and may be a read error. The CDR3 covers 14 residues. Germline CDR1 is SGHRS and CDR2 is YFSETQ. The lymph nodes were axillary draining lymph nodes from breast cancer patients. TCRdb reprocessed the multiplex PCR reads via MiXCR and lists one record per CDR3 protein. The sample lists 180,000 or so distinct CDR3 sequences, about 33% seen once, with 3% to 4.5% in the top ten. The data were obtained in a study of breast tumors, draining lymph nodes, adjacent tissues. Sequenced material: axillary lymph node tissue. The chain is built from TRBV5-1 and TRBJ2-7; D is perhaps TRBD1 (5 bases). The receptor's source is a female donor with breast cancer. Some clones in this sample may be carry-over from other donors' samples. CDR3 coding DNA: TGCGCCAGCAGCTGGGGCCGGGCCTCCTACGAGCAGTGCTTC. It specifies CASSWGRASYEQCF.